This T cell receptor beta chain was sequenced in a study of cytomegalovirus exposure and HLA in healthy donors. Study-level information: The study's early data release held some 85 million unique TCRs from HLA-typed donors. Findings and limits, study-wide: Other equally common chains were less clonally expanded than HLA-associated TCR beta chains, a later analysis showed. Many donors shared some public TCRs, even though most TCR sequences were rare. With later analysis, a missense DCLRE1C variant became linked to TCR beta V- and J-gene trimming.

This CDR3 is built from 13 residues. Germline loops: CDR1 LNHDA, CDR2 SQIVND (reference sequence). V was pared by 7 bases and J by 2 bases, with 9 bases between. Both 60 Vbeta primers and 13 Jbeta primers went into the PCR. The table came from immunoSEQ multiplex PCR; TCRdb's copy has only in-frame clones and leaves some out. Among 100,000 to 150,000 clones listed, 77% were seen once. Comment on this clone: Its antigen is unknown.

The source material was PBMCs. The chain employs TRBV19 and TRBJ2-1, with D possibly matching TRBD2 (6 bases). The receptor's source is a human donor in good health. This CDR3 is CASIGSTYNEQFF. The CDR3 bases are TGTGCCAGTATCGGGAGTACCTACAATGAGCAGTTCTTC.